Listed below are T cell receptor beta chains from one sample, sequenced in a study of spatial heterogeneity in lung cancer. TCRdb used MiXCR to reprocess the 5' RACE reads, holding one entry per CDR3 protein. The sample lists tens of thousands of distinct CDR3 sequences; about 6.7% were seen once. The specimen comprised PBMCs, sampled at surgery. The receptors were gathered from a female donor with early-stage non-small cell lung cancer. Both conserved end residues are part of each CDR3. A D gene is named only where the DNA matches it firmly. Clone sizes are given selectively: once, few, many, or a class where the clone is expanded.

v_gene,j_gene,abundance,d_gene,CDR3aa,CDR3nt
TRBV28,TRBJ1-1,many,-,CASSSNTVTAFF,TGTGCCAGCAGTTCCAATACCGTAACGGCTTTCTTT
TRBV3-1,TRBJ1-2,many,-,CASSRGHSNYGYTF,TGTGCCAGCAGCCGTGGACACTCAAACTATGGCTACACCTTC
TRBV3-1,TRBJ2-2,many,-,CASRLDGELFF,TGTGCCAGCCGACTGGACGGGGAGCTGTTTTTT
TRBV3-1,TRBJ1-4,many,TRBD1,CASSQGGQDNEKLFF,TGTGCCAGCAGCCAAGGGGGACAGGATAATGAAAAACTGTTTTTT
TRBV4-3,TRBJ1-1,-,TRBD1,CASSQTGQGYTEAFF,TGCGCCAGCAGCCAAACGGGACAGGGATACACTGAAGCTTTCTTT
TRBV14,TRBJ1-1,many,-,CASSMGTATEAFF,TGTGCCAGCAGCATGGGAACGGCCACTGAAGCTTTCTTT
TRBV20-1,TRBJ1-2,few,TRBD1,CSASDAGQGSYGYTF,TGCAGTGCTAGCGATGCGGGACAGGGTTCCTATGGCTACACCTTC
TRBV28,TRBJ1-2,-,-,CASSFERGRGPASYGYTF,TGTGCCAGCAGTTTCGAGCGAGGCAGGGGCCCGGCAAGCTATGGCTACACCTTC
TRBV13,TRBJ1-1,-,-,CASSARGRGSTEAFF,TGTGCCAGCAGCGCTCGAGGGAGGGGATCCACTGAAGCTTTCTTT
TRBV3-1,TRBJ2-5,-,-,CASSPRQLFQETQYF,TGTGCCAGCAGCCCCCGACAGCTCTTCCAAGAGACCCAGTACTTC
TRBV29-1,TRBJ2-7,-,-,CSVEGNPPAYEQYF,TGCAGCGTTGAAGGGAACCCGCCCGCTTACGAGCAGTACTTC
TRBV29-1,TRBJ2-5,many,TRBD1,CSVPDRANPLQETQYF,TGCAGCGTGCCGGACAGGGCTAACCCGCTACAAGAGACCCAGTACTTC
TRBV11-2,TRBJ2-7,many,TRBD1,CASSQPGTGTYEQYF,TGTGCCAGCAGCCAACCAGGGACAGGGACGTACGAGCAGTACTTC
TRBV5-1,TRBJ1-2,many,-,CASSLGDTFGYTF,TGCGCCAGCAGCTTGGGAGATACCTTTGGCTACACCTTC
TRBV2,TRBJ1-2,many,-,CASRRRSNYGYTF,TGTGCCAGCAGAAGGCGCTCTAACTATGGCTACACCTTC
TRBV10-3,TRBJ2-5,-,TRBD1,CAIISEKGARETQYF,TGTGCCATCATCTCCGAGAAGGGGGCAAGAGAGACCCAGTACTTC
TRBV10-1,TRBJ2-2,many,-,CASKYSNTGELFF,TGCGCCAGCAAGTACAGCAACACCGGGGAGCTGTTTTTT
TRBV7-8,TRBJ2-1,-,TRBD2,CASSIRTSGGASYNEQFF,TGTGCCAGCAGCATACGGACTAGCGGGGGGGCGTCCTACAATGAGCAGTTCTTC
TRBV12-5,TRBJ2-3,many,TRBD1,CASGLGTGDTDTQYF,TGTGCTAGTGGTTTGGGGACAGGAGACACAGATACGCAGTATTTT
TRBV9,TRBJ1-2,many,-,CASSANPSANYGYTF,TGTGCCAGCAGCGCAAACCCATCGGCGAACTATGGCTACACCTTC
TRBV20-1,TRBJ1-1,-,-,CSAQRSENTEAFF,TGCAGTGCTCAGAGGTCAGAGAACACTGAAGCTTTCTTT
TRBV28,TRBJ1-2,many,TRBD1,CASSVQGPYGYTF,TGTGCCAGCAGTGTACAGGGGCCGTATGGCTACACCTTC
TRBV6-6,TRBJ2-5,many,TRBD1,CASRTTGGKETQYF,TGTGCCAGCAGAACAACAGGGGGCAAAGAGACCCAGTACTTC
TRBV7-6,TRBJ2-5,many,-,CASSLGASPPETQYF,TGTGCCAGCAGCTTAGGGGCTAGCCCTCCGGAGACCCAGTACTTC
TRBV6-5,TRBJ1-1,-,-,CASSNEGPAGAEAFF,TGTGCCAGCAGTAACGAAGGGCCGGCGGGAGCTGAAGCTTTCTTT
TRBV28,TRBJ1-2,many,TRBD1,CASSSPTGVGYGYTF,TGTGCCAGCAGTTCCCCGACAGGGGTGGGCTATGGCTACACCTTC
TRBV2,TRBJ1-1,many,TRBD1,CASSGTGGMAEAFF,TGTGCCAGCAGTGGGACAGGGGGCATGGCTGAAGCTTTCTTT
TRBV6-6,TRBJ2-3,many,TRBD1,CASRRQGFADTQYF,TGTGCCAGCAGGCGACAGGGTTTCGCAGATACGCAGTATTTT
TRBV10-1,TRBJ2-4,few,-,CASSLTGGNIQYF,TGCGCCAGCAGCCTAACCGGGGGAAACATTCAGTACTTC
TRBV6-2/TRBV6-3,TRBJ1-2,few,-,CASTMKIAERGYTF,TGTGCCAGCACAATGAAGATAGCCGAACGGGGCTACACCTTC
TRBV19,TRBJ2-5,-,-,CASGPTQETQYF,TGTGCTAGCGGACCCACACAAGAGACCCAGTACTTC
TRBV5-1,TRBJ2-1,many,TRBD1,CASSWRTGDNEQFF,TGCGCCAGCAGCTGGAGAACAGGGGACAATGAGCAGTTCTTC
TRBV9,TRBJ2-1,many,-,CASSAQGYNEQFF,TGTGCCAGCAGCGCACAGGGATACAATGAGCAGTTCTTC
TRBV27,TRBJ1-6,many,TRBD1,CATGDRDSPLHF,TGTGCCACTGGGGACAGGGATTCACCCCTCCACTTT
TRBV4-1,TRBJ1-4,-,-,CASSLKVQAVATNEKLFF,TGCGCCAGCAGCCTCAAGGTCCAGGCGGTGGCAACTAATGAAAAACTGTTTTTT
TRBV6-1,TRBJ1-1,many,-,CASSPRQGLNTEAFF,TGTGCCAGCAGTCCCCGGCAGGGGTTGAACACTGAAGCTTTCTTT
TRBV7-2,TRBJ2-1,few,-,CASSLSQQGHEQFF,TGTGCCAGCAGCTTATCTCAGCAGGGCCATGAGCAGTTCTTC
TRBV7-2,TRBJ2-3,many,TRBD2,CASSFASGGMTQYF,TGTGCCAGCAGCTTCGCTAGCGGGGGGATGACGCAGTATTTT
TRBV7-2,TRBJ2-5,few,TRBD2,CASSLRGAGLGDQYF,TGTGCCAGCAGCTTGCGGGGGGCCGGGTTGGGTGACCAGTACTTC